The 11 T cell receptor beta chains in this list originate from one sample, sequenced in a study of post-analysis software for immune sequencing data. Study conclusions and caveats: Controls showed lower frequencies than patients for roughly five TRBV segments, and TRBV5-6, TRBV5-1 and TRBV20-1 were among these.

TCR beta libraries were prepared from cDNA with unique molecular identifiers. Using its own MiXCR run on the PCR reads, TCRdb lists one record per CDR3 protein. This sample carries 750,000 to 950,000 distinct CDR3 sequences, under 70% of them seen once, and the ten largest clones take approximately 4.2%. For these TCRs, the target antigens are not known. The material sequenced was blood. Receptor source: a girl between 5 and 17 years old with multiple sclerosis.

This clonotype was seen a few times. The V gene is TRBV12-3 or TRBV12-4, the J gene TRBJ2-1, with TRBD2 matching 7 bases. With 7 bases clipped from V and 9 bases from J, the junction kept 9 bases outside the gene matches. The length of the CDR3 is 13 residues. The CDR3: CASTLGLDREQFF. DNA of the CDR3: TGTGCCAGCACCTTAGGACTAGACCGTGAGCAGTTCTTC.

The rearrangement joins TRBV6-6 to TRBJ2-7; 7 bases agree with TRBD1. The CDR3 length is 14 residues. Germline V gene sequence: CDR1 MNHNY, CDR2 SVGAGI (reference sequence). V shed 7 bases and J 3 bases; nucleotides not matched to a gene: 9. In DNA, the CDR3 is TGTGCCAGCACCCAAGGACAGGAGATCTACGAGCAGTACTTC. As protein: CASTQGQEIYEQYF.

This chain links TRBV25-1 with TRBJ2-5; perhaps TRBD1 as D (5 bases). Germline V gives CDR1 MGHDK, CDR2 SYGVNS. The V end lost 3 bases, the J end lost 5 bases, and 16 bases lay between the germline ends. CDR3 length equals 15 residues. Here the CDR3 reads CASSERQISFETQYF. The CDR3 DNA follows: TGTGCCAGCAGTGAGCGACAGATTAGTTTTGAGACCCAGTACTTC.

The chain recombines TRBV20-1 with TRBJ2-3, with 9 bases identical to TRBD2. With V trimmed by 0 bases and J by 4 bases, 17 bases remained unmatched. This CDR3 has 19 amino acids. Looked up from germline, CDR1 is DFQATT and CDR2 is SNEGSKA (reference sequence). The CDR3 nucleotides are TGCAGTGCTAGAGATCCCCGGGCTAGCGGGGTAAGCACCGCAGATACGCAGTATTTT. Its translation: CSARDPRASGVSTADTQYF.

This clonotype was recorded a few times. At one end the junction does not follow the germline gene, possibly because of a read error. This chain joins TRBV5-4 and TRBJ2-1; D gene ambiguous. This CDR3 comprises 11 residues. Germline V lookup: CDR1 SGHNT, CDR2 YYREEE (reference sequence). In DNA, the CDR3 is TGTGCCAGCAGCTCCGACAACGAGCAGTTCTTC. It specifies CASSSDNEQFF.

This chain links TRBV5-1 with TRBJ2-1; 13 nucleotides match TRBD2. The CDR3 loop spans 18 amino acids. The germline V gene has CDR1 SGHRS and CDR2 YFSETQ. The trim removed 5 bases at V and 6 bases at J, leaving 14 bases unmatched. CDR3 bases: TGCGCCAGCAGAGGTGGACTAGCGGGAGAAGAGCTCTCCAATGAGCAGTTCTTC. Its protein product is CASRGGLAGEELSNEQFF. Variable domain in full (rest from reference TRBV5-1 and TRBJ2-1): KAGVTQTPRYLIKTRGQQVTLSCSPISGHRSVSWYQQTPGQGLQFLFEYFSETQRNKGNFPGRFSGRQFSNSRSEMNVSTLELGDSALYLCASRGGLAGEELSNEQFFGPGTRLTVL.

This clonotype was detected a few times. This chain uses TRBV6-1 with TRBJ2-7; D unclear. Germline-derived CDR1 and CDR2 are MNHNS and SASEGT. CDR3 length equals 13 residues. Trimming cost V 4 bases and J 10 bases, with 17 bases left between them. The CDR3 loop reads CASSGYDNFLQYF. CDR3 nucleotides: TGTGCCAGCAGTGGGTACGACAACTTCTTACAGTACTTC.

V gene TRBV20-1 combines with J gene TRBJ2-7, with TRBD1 matching over 7 bases. The CDR3 consists of 12 residues. CDR1 and CDR2 from the germline V gene are DFQATT and SNEGSKA (reference sequence). The ends lost 6 bases at V and 4 bases at J; junction bases unmatched: 6. This CDR3 reads CSAGRQGYEQYF. CDR3 in DNA: TGCAGTGCCGGAAGACAGGGATACGAGCAGTACTTC.

As DNA, the CDR3 is TGTGCCAGCGGATTTCCGCCAGGACAGGAGGTACCCACAGATACGCAGTATTTT. Protein: CASGFPPGQEVPTDTQYF. The chain employs TRBV5-6 and TRBJ2-3, with 7 nucleotides matching TRBD1. The V gene's germline CDR1 is SGHDT and CDR2 YYEEEE. CDR3 size: 18 residues. V was clipped by 7 bases and J by 2 bases; unmatched bases: 19.

This clonotype was found once. The chain is built from TRBV20-1 and TRBJ1-6; 10 nucleotides match TRBD1. The V and J ends lost 1 base and 9 bases, in that order; junction bases with no gene match: 15. The CDR3 covers 18 residues. CDR1 is DFQATT and CDR2 is SNEGSKA in the germline V gene (reference sequence). CDR3 in amino acids: CSARVPGQGIVGGSPLHF. The CDR3 DNA sequence: TGCAGTGCTAGAGTCCCGGGACAGGGGATCGTCGGGGGTTCACCCCTCCACTTT.

On this clonotype itself: The junction departs from germline at one end; a sequencing error may be responsible. V usage is TRBV20-1 and J usage is TRBJ2-7; D could derive from TRBD1 or TRBD2 (5 bases each). Germline V lookup: CDR1 DFQATT, CDR2 SNEGSKA (reference sequence). The CDR3 totals 15 residues. Here the CDR3 DNA reads TGCAGTGCTAGAGGGGGCGGGCACAACTCCTACGAGCAGTGCTTC. It yields the protein CSARGGGHNSYEQCF.